A few counts support the clone carrying this T cell receptor beta chain. Antigen specificity is unknown. Markers CD45RO/CCR7/CD25/CD127/CD95/CD27 served to sort CD4+ naive, central memory, regulatory and stem cell-like memory cells. The source of the sample is a study of beta chain features in type 1 diabetes. Study-level background: Examined across all samples were some 99 million sorted cells. Points from the study as a whole: Naive, central memory and Treg TCRB repertoires seemed to resemble each other more closely in patients than they did in healthy donors. Significant though moderate, a shortening of TCRB CDR3s appeared in all four CD4+ subsets of Type 1 diabetes patients.

What was sequenced were expressed TCRB transcripts, since all of the isolated RNA had been reverse transcribed. Naive, central memory and regulatory T cell samples came to a mean of approximately 4 million reads. TCRdb's table, derived via immunoSEQ multiplex PCR, lists solely in-frame clones and lacks some. Here the sample spans 250,000 to 350,000 clones, 14% being singletons. The germline gives CDR1 ENHRY, CDR2 SYGVKD. CDR3 length equals 16 residues. V was pared by 2 bases and J by 4 bases, with 9 bases of the junction left unmatched. The chain recombines TRBV10-3 with TRBJ1-2, with TRBD1 matching over 8 bases. The sequencing input was naive CD4+ T cells from blood. This sequence originates from a man aged 25 to 40 with type 1 diabetes. CDR3: CAISEKGTGYLYGYTF. In DNA, the CDR3 is TGTGCCATCAGTGAGAAAGGGACAGGTTACCTCTATGGCTACACCTTC.